Below, one T cell receptor (beta chain) is given with its context. The antigen remains undetermined. PCR was performed using 60 Vbeta and 13 Jbeta primers. The repertoire was sequenced with immunoSEQ multiplex PCR; TCRdb's copy has only in-frame clones and lacks some. The sample consists of around 78,000 clones, around three quarters of them appearing once. This entry is derived from a study of cytomegalovirus exposure and HLA in healthy donors. Findings of the study overall: TCR association rates varied by HLA locus in a later analysis, with DRB1 highest and HLA-C lowest. Analyses of presence/absence relied on an assumption of roughly uniform sequencing depth across donors.

The germline V gene has CDR1 LNHDA and CDR2 SQIVND (reference sequence). V was cut by 5 bases and J by 0 bases, with 13 bases left in between. CDR3 size: 16 residues. Sequenced sample: PBMCs. The sequence was obtained from a male donor in good health and CMV-seronegative. The chain recombines TRBV19 with TRBJ1-4, with D uncertain. The CDR3 region has the DNA TGTGCCAGTAGTTCCCGGACGGGAGCAACTAATGAAAAACTGTTTTTT. Its translation is CASSSRTGATNEKLFF.